This is a list of T cell receptor beta chains from one sample in a study of blood T cell repertoires in COVID-19. TCRdb keeps only in-frame clones here, not all; method: immunoSEQ multiplex PCR. In the table there are about 260,000 clones, about 90% of which are singletons. The material sequenced was peripheral blood. These receptors all stem from a woman in her forties who had recovered from COVID-19. Both conserved end residues are part of each CDR3. A D gene is named only where the DNA matches it firmly. Part of the rows lack a size; the others show once, few, many or a class for expanded clones.

J gene,V gene,clone size,D gene,CDR3 DNA,CDR3 protein
TRBJ1-6,TRBV6-6,few,-,TGTGCCAGCAGTCGCCGGCAGGGAGGTGTAGGGAATTCACCCCTCCACTTT,CASSRRQGGVGNSPLHF
TRBJ1-2,TRBV4-2,few,TRBD1,TGTGCCAGCAGCCAGGATCGACAGGGGTCTAACTATGGCTACACCTTC,CASSQDRQGSNYGYTF
TRBJ1-1,TRBV5-4,-,-,TGTGCCAGCAGCTTGAAGACAGGCGACACTGAAGCTTTCTTT,CASSLKTGDTEAFF
TRBJ2-4,TRBV2,-,-,TGTGCCAGCAGACTCAGGGCGGCCAAAAACATTCAGTACTTC,CASRLRAAKNIQYF
TRBJ2-1,TRBV15,-,-,TGTGCCACCAGCAGAGATCCCCAAGCGAGTGAGCAGTTCTTC,CATSRDPQASEQFF
TRBJ1-1,TRBV7-6,once,TRBD1,TGTGCCAGCAGCTCCCGACAGGGTGCCGACACTGAAGCTTTCTTT,CASSSRQGADTEAFF
TRBJ1-2,TRBV7-9,-,-,TGTGCCAGCAGTTGGTCCTCCTCGAGACTAAGGAACTATGGCTACACCTTC,CASSWSSSRLRNYGYTF
TRBJ1-2,TRBV7-2,-,-,TGTGCCAGCAGCTCGCTTGGGGGCCGGGGCTACACCTTC,CASSSLGGRGYTF
TRBJ2-3,TRBV4-3,-,TRBD2,TGCGCCAGCAGCCAAGATCCGGCGGGGGGGCTTGATACGCAGTATTTT,CASSQDPAGGLDTQYF
TRBJ1-2,TRBV18,-,-,TGTGCCAGCTCAGGACAAGCTAACTATGGCTACACCTTC,CASSGQANYGYTF
TRBJ2-1,TRBV11-3,-,-,TGTGCCAGCAGCGTTGGGGAGGAGCAGTTCTTC,CASSVGEEQFF
TRBJ1-3,TRBV5-1,-,-,TGCGCCAGCAGCTACGCGGGCTCTGGAAACACCATATATTTT,CASSYAGSGNTIYF
TRBJ2-5,TRBV7-6,-,TRBD1,TGTGCCAGCAGCCCGTTTGGGGCAGGGGGCTGGGGAGAGACCCAGTACTTC,CASSPFGAGGWGETQYF
TRBJ2-7,TRBV5-1,-,TRBD1,TGCGCCAGCGGGGACAGGGGGGACTACGAGCAGTACTTC,CASGDRGDYEQYF
TRBJ1-6,TRBV4-3,-,-,TGCGCCAGCAGCCAACGGCGGGGCTCCTATAATTCACCCCTCCACTTT,CASSQRRGSYNSPLHF
TRBJ2-3,TRBV24-1,-,-,TGTGCCACCAGTGATTCCAACGCCCGGGATACGCAGTATTTT,CATSDSNARDTQYF
TRBJ1-3,TRBV7-9,-,-,TGTGCCAGCAGCCCCCGGTCTGGAAACACCATATATTTT,CASSPRSGNTIYF
TRBJ2-4,TRBV4-1,-,-,TGCGCCAGCAGCCAAGGCCCCAGTACCAAAAACATTCAGTACTTC,CASSQGPSTKNIQYF
TRBJ2-1,TRBV27,-,-,TGTGCCAGCAGTCCCTCTACGGGCTCCTACAATGAGCAGTTCTTC,CASSPSTGSYNEQFF
TRBJ1-2,TRBV5-6,-,TRBD1,TGTGCCAGCAGCTTGGCCGGGACAGGGACCACCTTC,CASSLAGTGTTF
TRBJ2-7,TRBV7-2,-,TRBD1,TGTGCCAGCAGCCTCAACCCGGGACAGGGGAGGAACGAGCAGTACTTC,CASSLNPGQGRNEQYF
TRBJ1-5,TRBV25-1,once,TRBD1,TGTGCCAGCAGTCCAAAGTGGGGACAGGGACAGCCCCAGCATTTT,CASSPKWGQGQPQHF
TRBJ2-1,TRBV7-3,-,-,TGTGCCAGCAGCCCTAGACGGGGTGAGCAGTTCTTC,CASSPRRGEQFF
TRBJ1-2,TRBV9,-,-,TGTGCCAGCACCGTCGGGATTTGGGGAGGCTACACCTTC,CASTVGIWGGYTF
TRBJ2-5,TRBV11-3,-,TRBD1,TGTGCCAGCAGCGCTCCCGGGACAGGGATAGAGACCCAGTACTTC,CASSAPGTGIETQYF
TRBJ2-7,TRBV6-5,-,TRBD1,TGTGCCAGCAGTTTGACAGGGCGCTCCTACGAGCAGTACTTC,CASSLTGRSYEQYF
TRBJ2-7,TRBV7-9,-,TRBD2,TGTGCCAGCACCGCTAGCGGGGGGACCTACGAGCAGTACTTC,CASTASGGTYEQYF
TRBJ2-1,TRBV6-5,-,TRBD2,TGTGCCACCGCTAGGGGCGGGGGGTCCCCCCATGAGCAGTTCTTC,CATARGGGSPHEQFF
TRBJ1-4,TRBV5-1,-,-,TGCGCCAGCTCCAGGGCGCCAAATGAAAAACTGTTTTTT,CASSRAPNEKLFF
TRBJ2-3,TRBV2,-,TRBD1,TGTGCCACCAACAGGGGCTCAGGCACAGATACGCAGTATTTT,CATNRGSGTDTQYF
TRBJ1-5,TRBV11-2,-,-,TGTGCCAGCAGCTTAGTAGTCGGCAATCAGCCCCAGCATTTT,CASSLVVGNQPQHF
TRBJ1-6,TRBV7-2,-,TRBD1,TGTGCCAGCAGCTCCCGTATGGACAGGGTGGGTTCACCCCTCCACTTT,CASSSRMDRVGSPLHF
TRBJ2-7,TRBV12-5,-,-,TGTGCTAGTGGCTTGGGCCGTAGCGAGCAGTACTTC,CASGLGRSEQYF
TRBJ2-7,TRBV18,-,-,TGTGCCAGCTCACCCCGACAGGCCACCTACGAGCAGTACTTC,CASSPRQATYEQYF
TRBJ2-3,TRBV5-1,-,-,TGCGCCAGCACCCGGGGGTGGTCGGGGAACACAGATACGCAGTATTTT,CASTRGWSGNTDTQYF
TRBJ2-5,TRBV5-6,-,-,TGTGCCAGCAGCTTGGCCGCGCCCGGTGAGACCCAGTACTTC,CASSLAAPGETQYF
TRBJ2-5,TRBV5-1,-,TRBD2,TGCGCCAGCAGCTTGGACCTGACTAGCGGGGGGGCTGTGGCCCAGTACTTC,CASSLDLTSGGAVAQYF
TRBJ2-2,TRBV3-1/TRBV3-2,-,-,TGTGCCAGCAGCCAAGTGGCGGGTTTGGGGTTCACCGGGGAGCTGTTTTTT,CASSQVAGLGFTGELFF
TRBJ1-3,TRBV7-9,once,-,TGTGCCAGCAGCCGCCCGCCGGGACTGGGAGGAAACACCATATATTTT,CASSRPPGLGGNTIYF
TRBJ2-5,TRBV7-2,-,-,TGTGCCAGCAGCTTATTTGGGCAGCAAGAGACCCAGTACTTC,CASSLFGQQETQYF
TRBJ1-1,TRBV7-9,-,-,TGTGCCAGCAGCGCCGTAGGGGGCACTGAAGCTTTCTTT,CASSAVGGTEAFF
TRBJ2-7,TRBV30,-,-,TGTGCCTGGAGTCCAACAGAAGGTCCTTACGAGCAGTACTTC,CAWSPTEGPYEQYF
TRBJ1-2,TRBV5-1,-,-,TGCGCCAGCAGAGCCGTACCGTCCTATGGCTACACCTTC,CASRAVPSYGYTF
TRBJ1-3,TRBV5-5,once,-,TGTGCCAGCAGCCCCCAGGGTAGCTCTGGAAACACCATATATTTT,CASSPQGSSGNTIYF
TRBJ2-3,TRBV6-5,-,-,TGTGCCAGCACCTTTATGACAGATACGCAGTATTTT,CASTFMTDTQYF
TRBJ1-1,TRBV14,-,-,TGTGCCAGCACCATAGGGGGGAACACTGAAGCTTTCTTT,CASTIGGNTEAFF